This TCR beta chain was identified in a study of T cells expressing NK-cell markers. Germline V gene sequence: CDR1 MNHEY, CDR2 SVGEGT. The CDR3 length is 14 residues. It was by 5'RACE template switching with UMIs that TCR beta cDNA was made. TCRdb re-called the 5' RACE reads and gives one entry per CDR3 protein, without DNA. The specimen's table records almost 450,000 distinct CDR3 sequences. The origin of this receptor is a woman aged 18 to 69 in good health. The sample was blood T cells: a sorted CD56 or NKG2C T cell subset, CD4+ or CD8+ T cells, or bulk PBMC T cells (not recorded which). The chain links TRBV6-2 or TRBV6-3 to TRBJ2-3. CDR3 protein: CASSRLKNTDTQYF.